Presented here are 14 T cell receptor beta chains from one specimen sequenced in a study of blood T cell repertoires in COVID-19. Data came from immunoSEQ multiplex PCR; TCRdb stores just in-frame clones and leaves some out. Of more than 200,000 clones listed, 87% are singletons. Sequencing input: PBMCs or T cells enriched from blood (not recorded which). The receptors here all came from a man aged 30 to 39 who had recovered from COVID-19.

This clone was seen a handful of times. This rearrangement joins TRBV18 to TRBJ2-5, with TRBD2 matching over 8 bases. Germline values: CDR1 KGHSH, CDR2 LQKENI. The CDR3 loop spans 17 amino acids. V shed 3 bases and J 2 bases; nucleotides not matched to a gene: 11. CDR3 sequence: CASSPPGSGRQQETQYF. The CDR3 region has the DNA TGTGCCAGCTCACCCCCGGGAAGCGGGAGACAACAAGAGACCCAGTACTTC.

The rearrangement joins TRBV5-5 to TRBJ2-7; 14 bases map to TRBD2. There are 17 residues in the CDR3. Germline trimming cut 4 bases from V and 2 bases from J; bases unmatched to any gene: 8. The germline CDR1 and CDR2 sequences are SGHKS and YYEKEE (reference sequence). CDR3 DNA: TGTGCCAGCAGCGTCGGACTAGCGGGGGGCATACCCTACGAGCAGTACTTC. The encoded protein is CASSVGLAGGIPYEQYF.

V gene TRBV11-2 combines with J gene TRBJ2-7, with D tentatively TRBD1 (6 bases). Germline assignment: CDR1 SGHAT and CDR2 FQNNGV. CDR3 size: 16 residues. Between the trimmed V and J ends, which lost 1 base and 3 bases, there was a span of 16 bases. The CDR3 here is CASSLGATGARYEQYF. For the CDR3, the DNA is TGTGCCAGCAGCTTAGGTGCGACAGGAGCCCGCTACGAGCAGTACTTC.

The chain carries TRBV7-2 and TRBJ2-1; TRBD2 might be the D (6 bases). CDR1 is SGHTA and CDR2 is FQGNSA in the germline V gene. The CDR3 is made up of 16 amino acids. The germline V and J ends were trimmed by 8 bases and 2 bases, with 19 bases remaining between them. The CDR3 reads CASYRLGGPAYNEQFF. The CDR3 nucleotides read TGTGCCAGCTACCGATTGGGGGGACCAGCCTACAATGAGCAGTTCTTC. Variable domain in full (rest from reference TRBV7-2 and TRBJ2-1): GAGVSQSPSNKVTEKGKDVELRCDPISGHTALYWYRQSLGQGLEFLIYFQGNSAPDKSGLPSDRFSAERTGGSVSTLTIQRTQQEDSAVYLCASYRLGGPAYNEQFFGPGTRLTVL.

CDR3 nucleotides: TGTGCCAGCAGTGGTGGGAGGACGGGGGGTTCAGAGACCCAGTACTTC. It specifies CASSGGRTGGSETQYF. The rearrangement joins TRBV28 to TRBJ2-5; 7 bases map to TRBD2. The junction had 13 bases not matched to a gene; V was cut back by 5 bases and J by 4 bases. CDR1 and CDR2 (germline): MDHEN, SYDVKM. The CDR3 covers 16 residues.

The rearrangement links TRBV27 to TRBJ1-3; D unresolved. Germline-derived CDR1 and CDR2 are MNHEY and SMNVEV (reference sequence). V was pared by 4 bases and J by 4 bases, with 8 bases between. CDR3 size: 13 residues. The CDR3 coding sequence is TGTGCCAGCAGTTCGGGGAGGGGAAACACCATATATTTT. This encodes CASSSGRGNTIYF.

The DNA for the CDR3 is TGTGCCAGCAGGAGACAGGGTTCGGAGGGCTACACCTTC. This encodes CASRRQGSEGYTF. The chain has TRBV5-5 and TRBJ1-2; 7 positions agree with TRBD1. The V gene end was trimmed by 5 bases and the J gene end by 8 bases; junction bases not matched to a gene: 9. Germline V lookup: CDR1 SGHKS, CDR2 YYEKEE (reference sequence). CDR3 size: 13 residues.

In DNA form, the CDR3 reads TGTGCCAGCAGTTACCTCCGGGAGTACGAGCAGTACTTC. Translating gives CASSYLREYEQYF. The chain recombines TRBV6-5 with TRBJ2-7; D might be TRBD2 (6 bases). Germline CDR1 is MNHEY and CDR2 is SVGAGI. Deletions cut 2 bases from V and 4 bases from J, with 9 bases between. CDR3 length: 13 residues.

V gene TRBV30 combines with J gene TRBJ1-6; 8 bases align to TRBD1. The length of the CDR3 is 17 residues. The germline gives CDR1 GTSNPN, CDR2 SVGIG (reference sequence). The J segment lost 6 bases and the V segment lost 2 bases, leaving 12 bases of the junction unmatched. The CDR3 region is CAWSPRWSGQGNSPLHF. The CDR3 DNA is TGTGCCTGGAGTCCGAGGTGGAGCGGACAGGGTAATTCACCCCTCCACTTT.

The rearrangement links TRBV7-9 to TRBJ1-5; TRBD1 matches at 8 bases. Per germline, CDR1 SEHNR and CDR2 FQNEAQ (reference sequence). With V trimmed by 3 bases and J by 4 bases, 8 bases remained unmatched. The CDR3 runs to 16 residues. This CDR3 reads CASSLYPGGGNQPQHF. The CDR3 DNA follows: TGTGCCAGCAGCTTGTACCCAGGGGGCGGGAATCAGCCCCAGCATTTT.

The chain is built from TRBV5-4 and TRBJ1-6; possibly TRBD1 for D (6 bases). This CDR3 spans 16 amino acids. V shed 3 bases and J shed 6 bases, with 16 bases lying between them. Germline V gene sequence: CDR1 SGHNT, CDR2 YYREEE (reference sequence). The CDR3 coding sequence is TGTGCCAGCAGCTCGGGGGGGCGACAGCCTAATTCACCCCTCCACTTT. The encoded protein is CASSSGGRQPNSPLHF.

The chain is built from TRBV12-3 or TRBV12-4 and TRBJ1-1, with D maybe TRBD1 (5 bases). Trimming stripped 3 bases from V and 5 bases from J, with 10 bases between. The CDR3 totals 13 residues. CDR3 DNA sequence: TGTGCCAGCAGTTTGCAACGGGGGACTGAAGCTTTCTTT. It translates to CASSLQRGTEAFF.

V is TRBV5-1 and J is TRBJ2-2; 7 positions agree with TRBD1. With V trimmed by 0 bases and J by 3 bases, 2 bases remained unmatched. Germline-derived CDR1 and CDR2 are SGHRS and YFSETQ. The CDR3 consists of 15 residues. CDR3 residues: CASSLETGYTGELFF. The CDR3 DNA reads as TGCGCCAGCAGCTTGGAGACAGGGTACACCGGGGAGCTGTTTTTT.

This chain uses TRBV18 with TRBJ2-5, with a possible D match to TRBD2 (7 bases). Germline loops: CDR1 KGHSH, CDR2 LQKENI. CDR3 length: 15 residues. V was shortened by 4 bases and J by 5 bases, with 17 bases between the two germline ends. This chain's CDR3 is CASSRGGGPTETQYF. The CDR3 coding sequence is TGTGCCAGCTCACGCGGCGGGGGCCCCACGGAGACCCAGTACTTC.